This T cell receptor beta chain derives from a study of vaccination and CD4 T cells after COVID-19 (dated by TCRdb to between 2021 and 2024). General notes on the study: Convalescent patients had a positive SARS-CoV-2 result on nasal swab PCR, and of these patients, 8 or 9 had mild disease and one had severe disease. Post-COVID blood samples were collected from convalescent patients a median of around 100 days after diagnosis, with a range of about 30 to 180 days. Two doses of either the Pfizer-BioNTech BNT162b2 vaccine (n=8) or the Moderna mRNA-1273 vaccine (n=2) were administered to participants. The cultures were stimulated with overlapping spike peptide pools from SARS-CoV-2 and from the common cold coronaviruses HCoV-NL63, HCoV-OC43 and HCoV-229E. In the convalescent cohort there were six males and four females, among whom were two Hispanic individuals, seven Caucasians, two Asians and one multiracial person. Control cultures received a CEFX viral epitope pool as the positive control, an HIV-1 Nef peptide pool as the negative control, or no peptide. A few convalescent patients were sampled both early after vaccination (day 14) and late after vaccination (days 161 to 241). The time from the second vaccine dose to post-vaccine blood sampling had a median of roughly 79 days and ranged from about 14 to 250 days. The spike-specific CD4+ TCR repertoire was compared before and after mRNA vaccination in about nine COVID-19 convalescent patients and several infection-naive healthy vaccine recipients.

Broader findings and caveats from the paper: In convalescent patients, nearly all vaccine-specific clones (304 of 307) were found to be mono-reactive for SARS-CoV-2 spike rather than cross-reactive with common cold coronaviruses. Among convalescent patients, a median around 86% of the SARS-CoV-2-reactive clones seen after vaccination appeared only after vaccination, which suggests priming specific to the vaccine. The study included relatively few convalescent patients and did not analyze early timepoints after natural infection. The median count of SARS-CoV-2-reactive clonotypes went up from 20 to 25 after infection to more than 30 after vaccination, although the change was not significant.

Receptor libraries were prepared by PCR. TCR sequencing of DNA from cultured CD4+ T cells used the Oncomine TCR Beta short-read assay at the Johns Hopkins FTIC core. Genomic DNA was extracted from the cultured CD4+ T cells with the QIAamp micro DNA kit. Oncomine TCR Beta libraries from cultured CD4+ T cells were pooled using unique dual indexes and sequenced on an Illumina iSeq 100. In the original analysis: Non-productive sequences were removed, and CDR3s not starting with C, not ending with F or W, or shorter than 7 amino acids were discarded. The MANAFEST web application identified antigen-specific clonotypes by comparing peptide-stimulated wells against reference wells and other culture wells. For a clone to be called positive, the clone needed an FDR below 0.05, an odds ratio above 5, and a productive frequency above 0.1% in at least two of three replicate wells. A clonotype was classed as cross-reactive if the clonotype showed significant expansion both in SARS-CoV-2 spike wells and in at least one common cold coronavirus spike condition. Using R version 3.6.1, CDR3 homology was evaluated through Levenshtein distances (stringdist) along with unrooted phylogenetic trees (ape). TCRdb handled the public reads itself, with Q25 trimming in fastp and clone calling in MiXCR, and kept productive beta chains. Each entry is one CDR3 protein sequence, shown with its most common DNA and genes. The V and J calls were determined by TCRdb, not by the authors. Within this sample are tens of thousands of distinct CDR3 sequences, with less than 35% of them counted one time only. Together, the top ten hold about an eighth of the sample.

Including the terminal cysteine and phenylalanine, the CDR3 comprises 15 residues. Only the CDR3 DNA stays, 45 bases, in frame from base 1. The CDR1 and CDR2 encoded by the germline V gene (reference sequence) are DFQATT and SNEGSKA. Trimmed from V: 5 bases; trimmed from J: 8 bases; junction bases lacking a gene match: 7. The time point label, read with the paper, signifies: late sampling 161 to 241 days after vaccination in a few convalescent patients. The meaning of the sample's treatment or condition label: 10-day PBMC culture with coronavirus spike peptide pools or control peptides (ViraFEST assay). The ViraFEST assay was used in the study, in which antigen-specific T cells were expanded with peptide pools and expanded clonotypes were subsequently identified by TCR sequencing. The convalescent patients' positive SARS-CoV-2 PCR tests were from March to December 2020, which was before the Alpha, Beta and Delta variants emerged in the United States. PBMCs were cultured at roughly 1.8 million per well in IMDM supplemented with approximately 4.7% human AB serum and roughly 10 IU/ml IL-2, with 9.5 to 10 ug/ml peptide pools added. Half of the culture medium was replaced with fresh IL-2-containing medium on days 3 and 7. After less than 12 days of culture, CD4+ T cells were isolated by negative selection using the EasySep CD4+ T cell isolation kit. Ficoll-Paque Plus gradient centrifugation was used to isolate PBMCs from whole blood, and the isolated PBMCs were then either used fresh or cryopreserved at -140C. Each culture condition was generally run in triplicate wells.

As to this clonotype: Its cognate antigen has yet to be identified. No base qualities exist here, and no much larger clone lies one base off it.

This TCR was sampled from a human donor who had recovered from COVID-19. Sequenced material: CD4+ T cells from blood, cultured in vitro, taken about 7 months after SARS-CoV-2 vaccination. The receptor chain draws on TRBV20-1 and TRBJ2-1; TRBD2 aligns with 15 central bases. The DNA is TGCAGTGCTGGGGGGACTAGCGGGAGGTTGTATGAGCAGTTCTTC. This encodes CSAGGTSGRLYEQFF.